The 32 T cell receptor beta chains in this list originate from one sample, sequenced in a study of long-term antiretroviral therapy in people with HIV. Sequencing used immunoSEQ v3.0 at survey level. The table came from immunoSEQ multiplex PCR; TCRdb's copy has only in-frame clones and leaves some out. The sample includes about 4,800 clones, 70% to 90% seen only once; the top ten take about 5.9%. The source material was unsorted PBMCs, sampled 1.3 years after starting antiretroviral therapy. Source of these receptors: a woman aged 50 to 60 with HIV.

The chain employs TRBV5-1 and TRBJ2-1, with 8 nucleotides matching TRBD1. CDR1 SGHRS and CDR2 YFSETQ come from the germline V gene. The CDR3 consists of 15 residues. J was trimmed by 7 bases and V by 1 base; bases with no gene match: 7. CDR3 in DNA: TGCGCCAGCAGCTTGCTAGGACAGGGAGTGAATGAGCAGTTCTTC. This codes for CASSLLGQGVNEQFF.

The chain employs TRBV9 and TRBJ1-4; no definite D call. CDR3 size: 14 residues. Trimming removed 0 bases at V and 6 bases at J, with 9 bases between. CDR1 and CDR2 (germline): SGDLS, YYNGEE. CDR3 in DNA: TGTGCCAGCAGCGTAGCTGAGCCGGATGAAAAACTGTTTTTT. Amino acid sequence: CASSVAEPDEKLFF.

The chain recombines TRBV2 with TRBJ1-4; possible D gene TRBD1, 5 bases. The germline gives CDR1 SNHLY, CDR2 FYNNEI. Trimming pared 7 bases from V and 8 bases from J, leaving 17 bases between. The CDR3 has 14 amino acids. CDR3 DNA: TGTGCCAGCACTACCGAGATGGGGCGGGAAAAACTGTTTTTT. It specifies CASTTEMGREKLFF.

V is TRBV6-6 and J is TRBJ1-2; tentative D call: TRBD1 (5 bases). The CDR3 is 11 residues long. The V end was cut by 4 bases, the J end by 8 bases, with 8 bases between. Germline V gene lookup returns CDR1 MNHNY and CDR2 SVGAGI (reference sequence). Here the CDR3 reads CASSWGGGYTF. Written as DNA, the CDR3 is TGTGCCAGCAGTTGGGGCGGAGGCTACACCTTC.

The chain joins TRBV5-4 to TRBJ2-1; 8 bases are a match to TRBD2. The germline V gene encodes CDR1 SGHNT and CDR2 YYREEE (reference sequence). The length of the CDR3 is 15 residues. Germline trimming cut 0 bases from V and 5 bases from J; bases unmatched to any gene: 4. CDR3: CASSLAGGANNEQFF. The CDR3 region has the DNA TGTGCCAGCAGCTTGGCGGGGGGGGCCAACAATGAGCAGTTCTTC.

The chain recombines TRBV25-1 with TRBJ2-4, with a possible D match to TRBD1 (6 bases). Germline CDR1 reads MGHDK; CDR2 reads SYGVNS. Trimming took off 9 bases at V and 7 bases at J, with 19 bases between the two ends. The length of the CDR3 is 14 residues. The CDR3 sequence is CASRAGAGRNIQYF. CDR3 DNA: TGTGCCAGTCGTGCAGGGGCGGGTAGGAACATTCAGTACTTC.

The chain employs TRBV28 and TRBJ2-2; D is possibly TRBD2 (5 bases). This CDR3 contains 16 residues. The V gene's germline CDR1 is MDHEN and CDR2 SYDVKM. Trimming stripped 7 bases from V and 2 bases from J, with 17 bases between. The CDR3 loop reads CASISRIGVNTGELFF. The CDR3 nucleotides are TGTGCCAGCATTAGTAGGATCGGGGTTAACACCGGGGAGCTGTTTTTT.

The V call is TRBV7-3, the J call TRBJ2-3; possibly TRBD2 for D (6 bases). V shed 1 base and J shed 2 bases, with 10 bases lying between them. Germline assignment: CDR1 SGHTA and CDR2 FQGTGA. The CDR3 contains 15 residues. The CDR3 DNA follows: TGTGCCAGCAGCTTAATAGGCGGGGCCACAGATACGCAGTATTTT. Its protein is CASSLIGGATDTQYF. Drawing the rest from reference TRBV7-3 and TRBJ2-3, the complete variable domain is GAGVSQTPSNKVTEKGKYVELRCDPISGHTALYWYRQSLGQGPEFLIYFQGTGAADDSGLPNDRFFAVRPEGSVSTLKIQRTERGDSAVYLCASSLIGGATDTQYFGPGTRLTVL.

In this sample, this clone turned up a few times. The chain joins TRBV28 to TRBJ2-1, with D perhaps assigned TRBD1 or TRBD2 (5 bases each). The CDR3 is 15 amino acids. Per the germline V gene, CDR1 is MDHEN and CDR2 is SYDVKM. Deletions cut 3 bases from V and 0 bases from J, with 9 bases between. The CDR3 loop reads CASSLGVPSYNEQFF. The CDR3 bases are TGTGCCAGCAGTTTGGGGGTCCCCTCCTACAATGAGCAGTTCTTC.

The CDR3 reads CSVETGATGELFF. Written as DNA, the CDR3 is TGCAGCGTTGAAACAGGGGCGACCGGGGAGCTGTTTTTT. The chain joins TRBV29-1 to TRBJ2-2, with 7 positions matching TRBD1. This CDR3 comprises 13 residues. The trim removed 2 bases at V and 5 bases at J, leaving 2 bases unmatched. In germline, CDR1 is SQVTM, CDR2 ANQGSEA.

This chain uses TRBV18 with TRBJ1-3; 8 nucleotides line up with TRBD1. The CDR3 extends over 15 amino acids. CDR1 KGHSH and CDR2 LQKENI come from the germline V gene. V was pared by 3 bases and J by 0 bases, with 1 base of the junction left unmatched. The CDR3 nucleotides are TGTGCCAGCTCACCGACAGGGGTCTCTGGAAACACCATATATTTT. Protein product: CASSPTGVSGNTIYF.

The gene calls are TRBV25-1 and TRBJ1-4, with 9 bases aligning to TRBD1. Trimming at V came to 3 bases and at J to 8 bases, leaving 7 bases not matched to a gene. Germline assignment: CDR1 MGHDK and CDR2 SYGVNS. This CDR3 contains 15 residues. In nucleotides, the CDR3 is TGTGCCAGCAGTGAGCCGGGACAGGGTGTAGAAAAACTGTTTTTT. Translated, it gives CASSEPGQGVEKLFF. The variable domain in full, with the rest retrieved from reference TRBV25-1 and TRBJ1-4, is EADIYQTPRYLVIGTGKKITLECSQTMGHDKMYWYQQDPGMELHLIHYSYGVNSTEKGDLSSESTVSRIRTEHFPLTLESARPSHTSQYLCASSEPGQGVEKLFFGSGTQLSVL.

The chain has TRBV2 and TRBJ1-5; 9 positions agree with TRBD1. The CDR3 has 13 amino acids. CDR1 and CDR2 (germline): SNHLY, FYNNEI. V lost 8 bases and J lost 6; bases outside the gene matches: 5. CDR3 nucleotide sequence: TGTGCCAGCCGCGGGGGACAGGGTCAGCCCCAGCATTTT. Its protein product is CASRGGQGQPQHF.

V and J are TRBV28 and TRBJ2-7, with 11 bases lining up with TRBD1. Germline V gene sequence: CDR1 MDHEN, CDR2 SYDVKM. V trimming: 4 bases; J trimming: 5 bases; junction bases outside the gene matches: 7. The CDR3 spans 15 residues. CDR3 coding DNA: TGTGCCAGCAGTTCCCTGGGACAGGGGGACCACGAGCAGTACGTC. This codes for CASSSLGQGDHEQYV.

In DNA, the CDR3 is TGTGCCAGCAGTGATTTTGTGCAAGAGACCCAGTACTTC. This codes for CASSDFVQETQYF. This sequence joins TRBV25-1 and TRBJ2-5, with unresolved D. CDR3 length: 13 amino acids. The V end was cut by 3 bases, the J end by 2 bases, with 7 bases between. Germline V gene data show CDR1 as MGHDK and CDR2 as SYGVNS.

This chain connects TRBV6-1 to TRBJ2-2, with no clear D. V was cut by 6 bases and J by 7 bases, with 18 bases left in between. Germline lookup yields CDR1 MNHNS and CDR2 SASEGT. The CDR3 covers 15 residues. The DNA for the CDR3 is TGTGCCAGCAGGGACGACTTTAGGGCGAACGGGGAGCTGTTTTTT. It translates to CASRDDFRANGELFF.

The V call is TRBV4-1, the J call TRBJ1-5; D unresolved. The V end was cut by 3 bases, the J end by 1 base, with 7 bases between. The V gene's germline CDR1 is MGHRA and CDR2 YSYEKL. The CDR3 runs 14 residues. The CDR3 coding sequence is TGCGCCAGCAGCCAGGGTAAGAGCAATCAGCCCCAGCATTTT. Translation gives CASSQGKSNQPQHF.

V is TRBV4-1 and J is TRBJ1-1; the D gene is possibly TRBD1 (6 bases). Germline V CDR1 and CDR2: MGHRA, YSYEKL. V was trimmed by 1 base and J by 4 bases, leaving 16 bases between them. The CDR3 has 16 residues. The CDR3 DNA reads TGCGCCAGCAGCCAAGGCGGGGGGCGAGGTATCACTGAAGCTTTCTTT. This translates into CASSQGGGRGITEAFF.

The chain recombines TRBV15 with TRBJ2-7; D is unclear. The germline V gene has CDR1 LNHNV and CDR2 YYDKDF (reference sequence). This CDR3 has 13 residues. The ends were cut back, 5 bases at V and 4 bases at J, with 12 bases in the middle. The CDR3 sequence: CATSGNGLYEQYV. CDR3 sequence (DNA): TGTGCCACCAGCGGAAATGGGCTGTACGAGCAGTACGTC.

The rearrangement links TRBV19 to TRBJ2-7, with D maybe TRBD2 (5 bases). Germline V gives CDR1 LNHDA, CDR2 SQIVND (reference sequence). Trimming shortened V by 2 bases and J by 6 bases, and 14 bases separated the two germline ends. The CDR3 contains 14 residues. Written as DNA, the CDR3 is TGTGCCAGTAGTATACGGACCGGAGGCGGCGAGCAGTACTTC. Amino acids: CASSIRTGGGEQYF.

The V call is TRBV30, the J call TRBJ1-4, with D possibly being TRBD1 (6 bases). CDR3 length: 13 residues. V lost 0 bases to trimming and J lost 7 bases, with 9 bases between them. Looked up from germline, CDR1 is GTSNPN and CDR2 is SVGIG (reference sequence). Written as DNA, the CDR3 is TGTGCCTGGAGTGTGCAGGGGCTTGAAAAACTGTTTTTT. This translates into CAWSVQGLEKLFF.

The chain joins TRBV2 to TRBJ1-3; tentatively, D is TRBD1 (5 bases). V was clipped by 7 bases and J by 0 bases, with 10 bases between them. CDR3 length equals 14 residues. Germline CDR1 SNHLY, CDR2 FYNNEI. CDR3 protein: CASKGTVSGNTIYF. For the CDR3, the DNA is TGTGCCAGCAAGGGGACGGTCTCTGGAAACACCATATATTTT.

The chain is built from TRBV5-1 and TRBJ2-1; 12 positions match TRBD2. The trim removed 1 base at V and 5 bases at J, leaving 1 base unmatched. Germline V lookup: CDR1 SGHRS, CDR2 YFSETQ. This CDR3 is 15 amino acids long. CDR3 bases: TGCGCCAGCAGCTTGACTAGCGGGGGGAACAATGAGCAGTTCTTC. As protein: CASSLTSGGNNEQFF.

This clone was found a few times. The rearrangement links TRBV25-1 to TRBJ1-6; perhaps TRBD1 as D (5 bases). The CDR3 is 14 residues long. Germline CDR1 is MGHDK and CDR2 is SYGVNS. V lost 3 bases to trimming and J lost 11 bases, with 14 bases between them. This chain's CDR3 is CASSDQGLGTPLHF. CDR3 in DNA: TGTGCCAGCAGTGACCAGGGCCTGGGGACACCCCTCCACTTT.

This clone is judged large (0.1 to 1%). This chain links TRBV7-3 with TRBJ1-1, with D possibly matching TRBD1 (5 bases). V shed 7 bases and J shed 2 bases, with 14 bases lying between them. The CDR3 is 14 amino acids. Germline V gene sequence: CDR1 SGHTA, CDR2 FQGTGA. The CDR3 DNA reads TGTGCCAGCAAACCCCAGACAGCAAACACTGAAGCTTTCTTT. Translating gives CASKPQTANTEAFF. The full variable domain, in which reference TRBV7-3 and TRBJ1-1 provide the parts outside the CDR3, is GAGVSQTPSNKVTEKGKYVELRCDPISGHTALYWYRQSLGQGPEFLIYFQGTGAADDSGLPNDRFFAVRPEGSVSTLKIQRTERGDSAVYLCASKPQTANTEAFFGQGTRLTVV.

This chain links TRBV29-1 with TRBJ1-2; 7 positions match TRBD1. Germline-derived CDR1 and CDR2 are SQVTM and ANQGSEA. The ends lost 7 bases at V and 2 bases at J; junction bases unmatched: 7. CDR3 length equals 13 residues. CDR3 residues: CSADSQGNYGYTF. The CDR3 nucleotides read TGCAGCGCTGATTCACAGGGGAACTATGGCTACACCTTC.

This clone has just one count. The chain is built from TRBV5-1 and TRBJ2-3, with unresolved D. The germline V gene encodes CDR1 SGHRS and CDR2 YFSETQ. This CDR3 is 11 amino acids long. V lost 2 bases and J lost 4, with 2 bases in between. The CDR3 nucleotides read TGCGCCAGCAGCTTTGCAGATACGCAGTATTTT. Protein product: CASSFADTQYF.

The chain has TRBV29-1 and TRBJ2-3; D is uncertain. V was trimmed by 6 bases and J by 6 bases, leaving 7 bases between them. The length of the CDR3 is 10 residues. Per the germline V gene, CDR1 is SQVTM and CDR2 is ANQGSEA. Here the CDR3 reads CSVPGDTQYF. DNA for the CDR3: TGCAGCGTCCCCGGGGATACGCAGTATTTT.

This clone is a singleton in its sample. The chain recombines TRBV30 with TRBJ2-7, with 8 bases matching TRBD2. The germline CDR1 and CDR2 sequences are GTSNPN and SVGIG (reference sequence). Germline trimming cut 2 bases from V and 3 bases from J; bases unmatched to any gene: 9. This CDR3 has 15 amino acids. As DNA, the CDR3 is TGTGCCTGGAGTCCCGGGGGGGCCCCCATCTACGAGCAGTACTTC. This encodes CAWSPGGAPIYEQYF.

This rearrangement joins TRBV7-6 to TRBJ2-7; D remains ambiguous. The CDR3 is 13 amino acids. The germline V gene has CDR1 SGHVS and CDR2 FNYEAQ. Trimming took 0 bases from V and 1 from J, leaving 4 bases between them. As DNA, the CDR3 is TGTGCCAGCAGCTTAGCGTTATCCTACGAGCAGTACTTC. Its protein product is CASSLALSYEQYF.

The rearrangement links TRBV9 to TRBJ2-3; D is perhaps TRBD1 (6 bases). CDR1 and CDR2 from the germline V gene are SGDLS and YYNGEE. V shed 4 bases and J shed 6 bases, with 15 bases lying between them. This CDR3 has 14 amino acids. CDR3 in DNA: TGTGCCAGCAGCCCCGGACAGTTGGAGGATACGCAGTATTTT. This codes for CASSPGQLEDTQYF. The whole variable domain, remainder taken from reference TRBV9 and TRBJ2-3, is DSGVTQTPKHLITATGQRVTLRCSPRSGDLSVYWYQQSLDQGLQFLIQYYNGEERAKGNILERFSAQQFPDLHSELNLSSLELGDSALYFCASSPGQLEDTQYFGPGTRLTVL.

V and J are TRBV6-5 and TRBJ2-7, with 7 bases fitting TRBD1. Germline V gene lookup returns CDR1 MNHEY and CDR2 SVGAGI. This CDR3 region has 15 residues. With 1 base clipped from V and 2 bases from J, the junction kept 5 bases outside the gene matches. CDR3 sequence: CASSYFQGDPYEQYF. The CDR3 coding sequence is TGTGCCAGCAGTTACTTTCAGGGGGACCCCTACGAGCAGTACTTC.